This TCR beta chain stems from a study of identical twins. Each donor was a healthy Caucasian. A universal primer binding site was introduced by template switching. The final cDNA contained unique molecular identifiers. TCRdb passed the 5' RACE reads through MiXCR, listing each CDR3 protein once. Among some 20,000 distinct CDR3 sequences, 55% to 75% were seen once, and the ten largest hold approximately 5.6%. Study observations and caveats: These conclusions were based on statistical analysis (cross-sectional, not following the same donors). For cord blood, abundant beta clonotypes had fewer insertions, unlike memory repertoires, which showed none.

V was shortened by 4 bases and J by 0 bases, with 7 bases between the two germline ends. The CDR3 is made up of 14 amino acids. Germline V gives CDR1 SGDLS, CDR2 YYNGEE. This clonotype came up a few times. The antigen is unknown. The chain recombines TRBV9 with TRBJ2-2; D not resolved. Sequencing input: memory (CD45RO+) T cells sorted from blood. The TCR was taken from a woman aged 18-29 years in good health. This table probably holds off-target reads from a library built for another chain. The CDR3 is CASSPFANTGELFF. In DNA, the CDR3 is TGTGCCAGCAGCCCTTTCGCGAACACCGGGGAGCTGTTTTTT. Full variable domain (remainder filled in from reference TRBV9 and TRBJ2-2): DSGVTQTPKHLITATGQRVTLRCSPRSGDLSVYWYQQSLDQGLQFLIQYYNGEERAKGNILERFSAQQFPDLHSELNLSSLELGDSALYFCASSPFANTGELFFGEGSRLTVL.